This T cell receptor (beta chain) was identified in a study of regulatory T cells in long-lasting Graves disease. Sample time point: newly diagnosed GD, antithyroid drugs for less than 3 months. The TCR library was made from RNA extracted from PBMCs. Libraries of TCR beta came from iRepertoire HTBI primers plus Arm-PCR of CDR3 regions. Each CDR3 protein is one row after TCRdb ran MiXCR on the multiplex PCR reads. The repertoire holds roughly 610,000 distinct CDR3 sequences, with roughly 16% as singletons. A remark on this clonotype: A much larger clone differs by one base, so this may be a read error.

These same data were also listed under a study on T cells in Graves' hyperthyroidism and ophthalmopathy.

Sequenced here: peripheral blood mononuclear cells (PBMCs), sampled at new diagnosis, from a patient treated with antithyroid drugs. The sequence came from a young man with Graves disease.

The CDR3 coding sequence is TGTGGCAGCTCCCCGGCCCGATCACCCCTCCACTTT. Its translation is CGSSPARSPLHF. This sequence joins TRBV2 and TRBJ1-6; D gene unclear. The CDR3 spans 12 residues. Per germline, CDR1 SNHLY and CDR2 FYNNEI.